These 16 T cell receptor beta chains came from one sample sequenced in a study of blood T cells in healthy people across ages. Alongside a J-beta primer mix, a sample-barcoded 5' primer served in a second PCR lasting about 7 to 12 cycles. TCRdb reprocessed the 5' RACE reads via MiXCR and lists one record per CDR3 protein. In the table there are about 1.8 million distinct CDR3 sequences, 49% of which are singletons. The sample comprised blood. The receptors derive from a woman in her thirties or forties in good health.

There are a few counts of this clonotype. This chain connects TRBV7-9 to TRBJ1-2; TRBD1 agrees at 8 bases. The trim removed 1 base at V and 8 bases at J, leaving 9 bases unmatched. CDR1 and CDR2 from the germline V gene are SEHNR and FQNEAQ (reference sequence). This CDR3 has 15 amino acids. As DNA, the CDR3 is TGTGCCAGCAGCTTAGGCCAGGGGGCAATATCCGGCTACACCTTC. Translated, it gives CASSLGQGAISGYTF.

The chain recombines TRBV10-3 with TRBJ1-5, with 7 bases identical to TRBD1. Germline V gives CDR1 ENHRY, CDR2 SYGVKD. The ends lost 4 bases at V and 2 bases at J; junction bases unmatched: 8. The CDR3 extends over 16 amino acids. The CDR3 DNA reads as TGTGCCATCAGTGGTACGTACAGGGGCGGCAATCAGCCCCAGCATTTT. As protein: CAISGTYRGGNQPQHF.

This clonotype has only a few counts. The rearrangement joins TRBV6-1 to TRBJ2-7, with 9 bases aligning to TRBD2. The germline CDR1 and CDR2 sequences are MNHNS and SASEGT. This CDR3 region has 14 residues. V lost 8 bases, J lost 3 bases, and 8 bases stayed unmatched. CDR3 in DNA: TGTGCCAGCTCTCCGGCTAGCGGGGACTACGAGCAGTACTTC. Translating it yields CASSPASGDYEQYF.

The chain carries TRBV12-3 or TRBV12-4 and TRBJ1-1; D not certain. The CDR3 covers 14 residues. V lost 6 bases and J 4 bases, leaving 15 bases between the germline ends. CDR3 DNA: TGTGCCAGCAGCCCCCTCCCCCGGGGCACTGAAGCTTTCTTT. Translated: CASSPLPRGTEAFF.

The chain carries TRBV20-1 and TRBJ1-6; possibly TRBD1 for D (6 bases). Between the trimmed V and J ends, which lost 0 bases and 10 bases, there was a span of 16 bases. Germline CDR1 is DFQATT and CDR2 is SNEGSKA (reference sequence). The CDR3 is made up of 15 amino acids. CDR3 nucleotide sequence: TGCAGTGCTAGAGATCGGTTACAGGGCTTCTCACCCCTCCACTTT. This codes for CSARDRLQGFSPLHF.

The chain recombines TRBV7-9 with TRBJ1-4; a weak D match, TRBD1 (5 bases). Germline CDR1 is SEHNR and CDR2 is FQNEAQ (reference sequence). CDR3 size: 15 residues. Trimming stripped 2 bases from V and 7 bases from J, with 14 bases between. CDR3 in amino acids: CASSLFGREGEKLFF. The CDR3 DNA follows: TGTGCCAGCAGCTTATTTGGCAGGGAAGGTGAAAAACTGTTTTTT.

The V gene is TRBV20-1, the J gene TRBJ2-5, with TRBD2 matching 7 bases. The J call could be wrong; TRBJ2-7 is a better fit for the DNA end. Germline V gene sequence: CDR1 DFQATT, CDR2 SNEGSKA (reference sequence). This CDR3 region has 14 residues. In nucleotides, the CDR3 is TGCAGTGCTAGAGTACGGCGGGGGAGGTACGAGCAGTACTTC. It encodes CSARVRRGRYEQYF.

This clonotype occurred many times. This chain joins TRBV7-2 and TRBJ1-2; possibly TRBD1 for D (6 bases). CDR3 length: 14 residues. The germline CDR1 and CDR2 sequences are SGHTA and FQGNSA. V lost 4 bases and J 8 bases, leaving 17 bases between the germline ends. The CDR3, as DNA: TGTGCCAGCAGCTCCGCCTCGGGGGCGAGAGGCTACACCTTC. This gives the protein CASSSASGARGYTF.

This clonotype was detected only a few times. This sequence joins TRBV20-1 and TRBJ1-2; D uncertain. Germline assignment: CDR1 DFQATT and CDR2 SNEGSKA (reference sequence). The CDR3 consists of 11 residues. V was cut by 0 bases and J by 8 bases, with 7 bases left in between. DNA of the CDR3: TGCAGTGCTAGAGATGATGGGGGCTACACCTTC. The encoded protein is CSARDDGGYTF.

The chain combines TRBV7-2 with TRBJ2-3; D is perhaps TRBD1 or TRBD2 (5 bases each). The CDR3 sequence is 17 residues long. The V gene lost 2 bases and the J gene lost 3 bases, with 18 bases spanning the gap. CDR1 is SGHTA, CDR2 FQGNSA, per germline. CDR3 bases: TGTGCCAGCAGCTTAATCCGGCCGGGACGGGGAACAGATACGCAGTATTTT. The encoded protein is CASSLIRPGRGTDTQYF.

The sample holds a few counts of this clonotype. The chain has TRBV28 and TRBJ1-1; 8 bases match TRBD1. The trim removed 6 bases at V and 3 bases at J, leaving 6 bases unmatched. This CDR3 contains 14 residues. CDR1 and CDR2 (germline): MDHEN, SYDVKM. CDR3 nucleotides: TGTGCCAGCAGCTCAGGGGGCAGCGACACTGAAGCTTTCTTT. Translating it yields CASSSGGSDTEAFF.

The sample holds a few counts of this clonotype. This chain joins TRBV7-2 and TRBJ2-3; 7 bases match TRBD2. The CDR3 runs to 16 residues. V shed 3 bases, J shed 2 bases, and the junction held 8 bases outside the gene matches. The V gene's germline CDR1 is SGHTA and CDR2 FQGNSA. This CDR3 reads CASSLGGLPNTDTQYF. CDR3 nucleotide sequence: TGTGCCAGCAGCTTGGGGGGACTACCGAACACAGATACGCAGTATTTT.

CDR3 nucleotide sequence: TGTGCCAGCAGTTTCTCTAGCGGAAAAGAGACCCAGTACTTC. Residues: CASSFSSGKETQYF. The rearrangement joins TRBV12-3 or TRBV12-4 to TRBJ2-5; 7 nucleotides agree with TRBD2. V shed 3 bases and J 3 bases; nucleotides not matched to a gene: 4. The CDR3 extends over 14 amino acids.

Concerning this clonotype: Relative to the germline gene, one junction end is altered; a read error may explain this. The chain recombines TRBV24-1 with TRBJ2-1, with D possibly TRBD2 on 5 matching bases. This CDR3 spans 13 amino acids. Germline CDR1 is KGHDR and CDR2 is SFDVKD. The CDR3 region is CATGEGLYNEQFF. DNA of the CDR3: TGTGCCACCGGTGAGGGATTGTACAATGAGCAGTTCTTC.

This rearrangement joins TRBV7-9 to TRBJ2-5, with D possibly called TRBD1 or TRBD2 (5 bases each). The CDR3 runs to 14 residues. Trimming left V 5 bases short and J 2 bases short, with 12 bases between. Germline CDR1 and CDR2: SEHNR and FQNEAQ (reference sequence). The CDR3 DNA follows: TGTGCCAGCAGCCGGGACGGTACTCAAGAGACCCAGTACTTC. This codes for CASSRDGTQETQYF. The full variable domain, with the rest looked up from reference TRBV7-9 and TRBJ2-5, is DTGVSQNPRHKITKRGQNVTFRCDPISEHNRLYWYRQTLGQGPEFLTYFQNEAQLEKSRLLSDRFSAERPKGSFSTLEIQRTEQGDSAMYLCASSRDGTQETQYFGPGTRLLVL.

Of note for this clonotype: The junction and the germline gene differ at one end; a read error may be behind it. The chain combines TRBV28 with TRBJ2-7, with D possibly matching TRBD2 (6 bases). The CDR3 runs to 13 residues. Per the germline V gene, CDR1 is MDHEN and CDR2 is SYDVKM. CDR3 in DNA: TGTGCCAGTTTTCAGGGAGGATCCTGCGAGCAGTACTTC. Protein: CASFQGGSCEQYF.